This T cell receptor beta chain was observed in a study of early T cells in non-severe SARS-CoV-2 infection. TCRdb reprocessed the 5' RACE reads via MiXCR and lists one record per CDR3 protein. The table has 32,000 or so distinct CDR3 sequences, less than 6.5% seen once; the top ten hold 5.5% to 7.5%. This clonotype was found many times. Germline-derived CDR1 and CDR2 are MDHEN and SYDVKM. The CDR3 is made up of 13 amino acids. V was shortened by 6 bases and J by 4 bases, with 9 bases between the two germline ends. Sequencing used whole blood. This sequence was found in an adult who was a healthcare worker with PCR-confirmed SARS-CoV-2 infection or an uninfected control (not recorded which). This chain connects TRBV28 to TRBJ2-2, with D unresolved. For the CDR3, the DNA is TGTGCCAGCAGGCCACAAGGCACCGGGGAGCTGTTTTTT. This codes for CASRPQGTGELFF.